These 8 T cell receptor beta chains were all obtained from the same sample, sequenced in a study of cytomegalovirus exposure and HLA in healthy donors. A multiplex PCR was run with 60 Vbeta primers and 13 Jbeta primers. Produced via immunoSEQ multiplex PCR; TCRdb's table is partial and in-frame only. The sample carries some 150,000 clones, just under 85% recorded once. The sequenced sample was PBMCs. These receptor sequences come from a man in his thirties or forties in good health and CMV-seropositive.

The chain is built from TRBV10-3 and TRBJ1-1, with D uncertain. The germline V and J ends were trimmed by 0 bases and 7 bases, with 12 bases remaining between them. The CDR3 spans 14 residues. Germline CDR1 reads ENHRY; CDR2 reads SYGVKD. CDR3: CAISESRNPHEAFF. In nucleotides, the CDR3 is TGTGCCATCAGTGAGTCGAGGAACCCGCATGAAGCTTTCTTT.

This clone was seen a few times. The gene calls are TRBV10-3 and TRBJ1-1, with 10 bases lining up with TRBD1. The V gene end was trimmed by 8 bases and the J gene end by 0 bases; junction bases not matched to a gene: 6. CDR1 is ENHRY, CDR2 SYGVKD, per germline. The CDR3 sequence is 15 residues long. CDR3 loop: CAIGRDRGLNTEAFF. The CDR3 nucleotides are TGTGCCATCGGTCGGGACAGGGGTTTGAACACTGAAGCTTTCTTT.

This clone was seen only a few times. The rearrangement joins TRBV5-6 to TRBJ2-2; perhaps TRBD1 as D (5 bases). The CDR3 is made up of 14 amino acids. Germline CDR1 and CDR2: SGHDT and YYEEEE. V dropped 2 bases and J dropped 3 bases, with 8 bases sitting between them. In DNA, the CDR3 is TGTGCCAGCAGCTTCGACAGCTACACCGGGGAGCTGTTTTTT. It yields the protein CASSFDSYTGELFF.

Regarding this clone: Sequence at one end of the junction differs from germline and may be a read error. This chain connects TRBV7-8 to TRBJ2-3, with TRBD2 matching over 7 bases. Per the germline V gene, CDR1 is SGHVS and CDR2 is FQNEAQ. The CDR3 spans 12 residues. The CDR3 reads CASSLEPGTTSF. The CDR3 region has the DNA TGTGCCAGCAGCTTAGAACCCGGGACTACCTCCTTT.

The chain recombines TRBV19 with TRBJ1-5, with TRBD1 matching 7 bases. This CDR3 is 16 amino acids long. V lost 3 bases, J lost 4 bases, and 9 bases stayed unmatched. Germline V CDR1 and CDR2: LNHDA, SQIVND (reference sequence). The CDR3 DNA reads as TGTGCCAGTAGTATCACAGGACAGGTCATGAATCAGCCCCAGCATTTT. Encoded protein: CASSITGQVMNQPQHF.

The chain has TRBV11-2 and TRBJ2-7; 7 nucleotides align to TRBD1. The length of the CDR3 is 13 residues. With 4 bases clipped from V and 3 bases from J, the junction kept 3 bases outside the gene matches. CDR1 and CDR2 from the germline V gene are SGHAT and FQNNGV. The CDR3: CASSSGQNYEQYF. CDR3 in DNA: TGTGCCAGCAGCTCGGGACAGAACTACGAGCAGTACTTC.

The chain employs TRBV9 and TRBJ1-1; D not certain. V shed 0 bases and J shed 11 bases, with 17 bases lying between them. Germline CDR1 SGDLS, CDR2 YYNGEE. The CDR3 extends over 14 amino acids. CDR3 coding DNA: TGTGCCAGCAGCGTAGACGGCAGGCAATATGGGGCTTTCTTT. Translation: CASSVDGRQYGAFF.

This clone was seen more than once but under ten times. This sequence joins TRBV7-8 and TRBJ2-2; D is uncertain. The germline V gene encodes CDR1 SGHVS and CDR2 FQNEAQ. V was pared by 2 bases and J by 7 bases, with 11 bases between. CDR3 length equals 14 residues. CDR3 loop: CASSLQWAFGELFF. The CDR3 DNA is TGTGCCAGCAGCTTACAGTGGGCGTTCGGGGAGCTGTTTTTT.